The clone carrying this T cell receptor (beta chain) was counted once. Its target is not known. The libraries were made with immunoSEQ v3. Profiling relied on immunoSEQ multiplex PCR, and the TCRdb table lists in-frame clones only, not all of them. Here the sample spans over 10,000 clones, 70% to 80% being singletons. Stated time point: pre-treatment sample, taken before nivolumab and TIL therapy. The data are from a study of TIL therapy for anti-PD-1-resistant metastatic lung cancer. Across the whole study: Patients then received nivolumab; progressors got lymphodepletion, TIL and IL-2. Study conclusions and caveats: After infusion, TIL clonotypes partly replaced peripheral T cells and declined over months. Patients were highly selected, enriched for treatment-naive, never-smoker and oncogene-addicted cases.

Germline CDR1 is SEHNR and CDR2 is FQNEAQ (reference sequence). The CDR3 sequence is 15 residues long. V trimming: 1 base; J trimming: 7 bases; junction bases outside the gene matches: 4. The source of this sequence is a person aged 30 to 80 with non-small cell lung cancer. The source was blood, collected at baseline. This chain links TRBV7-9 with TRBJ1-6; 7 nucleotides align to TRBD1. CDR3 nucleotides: TGTGCCAGCAGCTTAGGACAGGGAGGCAATTCACCCCTCCACTTT. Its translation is CASSLGQGGNSPLHF.